These 5 T cell receptor beta chains were all obtained from the same sample, sequenced in a study of CD8+CD57+ T cells in acquired aplastic anemia. Genomic DNA acted as the template from which TCR beta VDJ combination and CDR3 sequence profiling were carried out. TCRdb reprocessed the reads via MiXCR and lists one record per CDR3 protein. The repertoire holds under 350,000 distinct CDR3 sequences, 50% to 65% seen once, with around 1.2% in the top ten. Sequencing was done on patients that had shown CD8+CD57+ cell expansion by flow cytometry. The sequencing input was sorted CD4+, CD8+, or CD8+CD57+ T cells (not recorded which) from PBMCs. These TCRs come from a human donor with aplastic anemia.

The CDR3 region has the DNA TGCAGTGCTAGAGGACCTGTGGGTGGCCCTGAAGCTTTCTTT. Its translation: CSARGPVGGPEAFF. This rearrangement joins TRBV20-1 to TRBJ1-1; D is unclear. V dropped 1 base and J dropped 6 bases, with 15 bases sitting between them. The CDR3 consists of 14 residues. Germline assignment: CDR1 DFQATT and CDR2 SNEGSKA (reference sequence).

V usage is TRBV7-2 and J usage is TRBJ2-3; the D is unclear. The V gene lost 3 bases and the J gene lost 2 bases, with 12 bases spanning the gap. This CDR3 contains 15 residues. The germline CDR1 and CDR2 sequences are SGHTA and FQGNSA. The CDR3 protein is CASSFPPWVTDTQYF. The DNA for the CDR3 is TGTGCCAGCAGCTTCCCCCCGTGGGTCACAGATACGCAGTATTTT.

The chain joins TRBV12-3 or TRBV12-4 to TRBJ2-3, with D possibly matching TRBD2 (5 bases). The CDR3 covers 14 residues. The V end lost 3 bases, the J end lost 5 bases, and 12 bases lay between the germline ends. The CDR3 spells CASSLPGVLDTQYF. CDR3 bases: TGTGCCAGCAGTTTGCCCGGGGTCTTAGATACGCAGTATTTT.

On this clonotype itself: The germline gene is not matched at one end of the junction; a read error may be the cause. The rearrangement uses TRBV5-1 and TRBJ2-5, with 9 bases identical to TRBD1. Germline V gives CDR1 SGHRS, CDR2 YFSETQ. The CDR3 has 15 amino acids. The CDR3 here is CTSSLGQGLNQPQYF. CDR3 coding DNA: TGCACCAGCAGCTTGGGACAGGGTCTAAATCAGCCCCAGTACTTC.

The chain uses TRBV20-1 and TRBJ1-5; a weak D match, TRBD1 (6 bases). Germline V gene data show CDR1 as DFQATT and CDR2 as SNEGSKA (reference sequence). V gave up 6 bases and J gave up 5 bases, with 11 bases separating them. The CDR3 runs 12 residues. This chain's CDR3 is CSARQADQPQHF. CDR3 sequence (DNA): TGCAGTGCAAGACAGGCAGATCAGCCCCAGCATTTT.